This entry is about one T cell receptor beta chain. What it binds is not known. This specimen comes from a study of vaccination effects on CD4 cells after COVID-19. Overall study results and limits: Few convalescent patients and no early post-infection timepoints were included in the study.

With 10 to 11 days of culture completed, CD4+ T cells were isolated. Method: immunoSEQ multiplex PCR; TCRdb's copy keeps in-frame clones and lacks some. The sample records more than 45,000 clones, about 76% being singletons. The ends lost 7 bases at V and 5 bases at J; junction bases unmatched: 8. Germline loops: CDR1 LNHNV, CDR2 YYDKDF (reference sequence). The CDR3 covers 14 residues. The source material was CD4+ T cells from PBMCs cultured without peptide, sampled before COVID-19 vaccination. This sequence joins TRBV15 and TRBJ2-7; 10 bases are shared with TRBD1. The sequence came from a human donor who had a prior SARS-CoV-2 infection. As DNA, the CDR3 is TGTGCCACCACAATCGACAGGGGGCTTAACGAGCAGTACTTC. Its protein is CATTIDRGLNEQYF.